This T cell receptor beta chain was sequenced in a study of OX40 agonist ivuxolimab in advanced cancers. Notes on the study in general: Specificity for antigen went undetermined in the expanded peripheral T cells. Mean expanded clone counts were higher in CD8+ than CD4+ T cells. Partial responders at 0.1-3.0 mg/kg had among the lowest clonal expansion. Dose levels from 0.1 to 3.0 mg/kg saw CD4+ and CD8+ blood T cells expand clonally by week 6.

Profiled with immunoSEQ multiplex PCR; TCRdb holds only in-frame clones, not every one. The sample consists of around 94,000 clones, approximately 92% of them appearing once. CDR3 size: 12 residues. Trimming shortened V by 4 bases and J by 5 bases, and 8 bases separated the two germline ends. Germline-derived CDR1 and CDR2 are MNHNY and SVGAGI (reference sequence). Of note for this clone: Its target is unknown.

The chain carries TRBV6-6 and TRBJ2-5; D possibly corresponds to TRBD2 (6 bases). The sequencing here drew on CD4+ or CD8+ T cells sorted from blood, taken in a trial of the OX40 agonist ivuxolimab. The TCR was taken from an adult with an advanced solid tumor such as melanoma, head and neck, liver or kidney cancer. CDR3 in amino acids: CASSSEGETQYF. In DNA, the CDR3 is TGTGCCAGCAGTTCGGAGGGGGAGACCCAGTACTTC.